Listed below are T cell receptor beta chains from one sample, sequenced in a study of cytomegalovirus exposure and HLA in healthy donors. Assay used: immunoSEQ multiplex PCR; TCRdb lists only in-frame clones, some missing. The sample has fewer than 100,000 clones; 75% to 80% are singletons. Sequencing was done on a sample of PBMCs. These receptors originate from a female donor in good health and CMV-seronegative. Each CDR3 is given with its conserved first and last residue. Each record gives: V gene, CDR3 length, clone size, J gene, D gene, CDR3 protein, CDR3 DNA. A D gene is named only where the DNA matches it firmly. Size is stated for part of the rows, as once, few or many counts, or as a class when the clone is expanded.

>TRBV4-1|14|-|TRBJ1-2|-
CASSQLRDIYGYTF
TGCGCCAGCAGCCAGCTCCGGGACATCTATGGCTACACCTTC
>TRBV5-1|14|-|TRBJ1-1|-
CASSRQAPNTEAFF
TGCGCCAGCAGCAGACAGGCGCCGAACACTGAAGCTTTCTTT
>TRBV4-2|15|once|TRBJ1-2|TRBD1
CASSQGVGTEYGYTF
TGTGCCAGCAGCCAAGGGGTAGGGACAGAGTATGGCTACACCTTC
>TRBV28|14|-|TRBJ2-1|TRBD2
CAYSPPGLADEQFF
TGTGCCTACTCTCCCCCGGGACTAGCGGATGAGCAGTTCTTC
>TRBV28|16|-|TRBJ1-5|-
CASSLQTGNSNQPQHF
TGTGCCAGCAGTTTACAGACAGGAAATAGCAATCAGCCCCAGCATTTT
>TRBV6-4|14|-|TRBJ2-1|-
CASSDSVRRNEQFF
TGTGCCAGCAGTGACTCCGTTAGGAGGAATGAGCAGTTCTTC
>TRBV30|14|-|TRBJ2-5|-
CAWSEGAVQETQYF
TGTGCCTGGAGTGAAGGGGCGGTCCAAGAGACCCAGTACTTC
>TRBV18|13|-|TRBJ1-2|-
CASSPPTVYGYTF
TGTGCCAGCTCACCACCGACAGTCTATGGCTACACCTTC
>TRBV7-3|14|-|TRBJ2-3|TRBD2
CASSSGLASDTQYF
TGTGCCAGCAGCTCAGGACTAGCTTCAGATACGCAGTATTTT
>TRBV9|15|-|TRBJ1-1|-
CASSVGPRGATEAFF
TGTGCCAGCAGCGTAGGACCTCGCGGGGCCACTGAAGCTTTCTTT
>TRBV6-6|15|-|TRBJ2-2|TRBD2
CASRPGLAISGELFF
TGTGCCAGCAGACCGGGACTAGCGATTTCAGGGGAGCTGTTTTTT
>TRBV28|14|-|TRBJ2-3|-
CASKGQGNKDTQYF
TGTGCCAGCAAGGGGCAGGGTAATAAGGATACGCAGTATTTT
>TRBV5-1|16|-|TRBJ2-7|-
CASSTTWDTAYYEQYF
TGCGCCAGCAGCACAACTTGGGACACCGCATACTACGAGCAGTACTTC
>TRBV5-1|15|-|TRBJ2-7|-
CASSLVAGMSYEQYF
TGCGCCAGCAGCTTGGTCGCAGGGATGTCCTACGAGCAGTACTTC